This T cell receptor beta chain originates from a study of CD8 T cells in ankylosing spondylitis. TCRdb called the 5' RACE reads again in MiXCR, with one record for every CDR3 protein. The profile covers under 250,000 distinct CDR3 sequences, with roughly 10% appearing a single time and around 3% taken by the ten largest. This clonotype was seen a few times. The antigen is not known. General study findings and limits: The disease-linked clones had a CD8+ phenotype and low blood frequencies. Significant enrichment of disease-linked clones was reportedly seen in matched ankylosing spondylitis synovial fluid.

The sequencing input was blood, either unsorted or a sorted T cell fraction (not recorded which). This receptor was identified in a male donor with ankylosing spondylitis or in good health (not recorded which).

The CDR3 loop is CSVLQVLTSVSSYNEQFF. The CDR3 nucleotides are TGCAGCGTTCTACAAGTTTTGACTAGCGTGAGCTCCTACAATGAGCAGTTCTTC. This chain uses TRBV29-1 with TRBJ2-1; 8 nucleotides match TRBD2. The CDR3 is 18 amino acids. Looked up from germline, CDR1 is SQVTM and CDR2 is ANQGSEA. The V gene end was trimmed by 5 bases and the J gene end by 0 bases; junction bases not matched to a gene: 15.